This record concerns one T cell receptor (beta chain) sequence. PCR employed 60 Vbeta and 13 Jbeta primers. TCRdb's table, derived via immunoSEQ multiplex PCR, lists solely in-frame clones and lacks some. In the table there are approximately 140,000 clones, roughly 73% of which are singletons. These data belong to a study of cytomegalovirus exposure and HLA in healthy donors. The CDR3 contains 13 residues. Trimming took 4 bases from V and 3 from J, leaving 10 bases between them. Germline CDR1 reads SGHNT; CDR2 reads YYREEE (reference sequence). The chain links TRBV5-4 to TRBJ1-2, with D maybe TRBD1 (6 bases). Input material: PBMCs. This clonotype was sampled from a female donor in good health and CMV-seronegative. Here the CDR3 reads CASSLRQDYGYTF. For the CDR3, the DNA is TGTGCCAGCAGCCTCAGACAGGACTATGGCTACACCTTC. The variable domain in full, completed from reference TRBV5-4 and TRBJ1-2, reads ETGVTQSPTHLIKTRGQQVTLRCSSQSGHNTVSWYQQALGQGPQFIFQYYREEENGRGNFPPRFSGLQFPNYSSELNVNALELDDSALYLCASSLRQDYGYTFGSGTRLTVV.